Listed here are 15 T cell receptor beta chains from one sample, sequenced in a study of Ad26.COV2.S vaccination and SARS-CoV-2 variants. TCRdb's table, derived via immunoSEQ multiplex PCR, lists solely in-frame clones and lacks some. The sample has under 150,000 clones, about nine tenths seen once. Sequencing used peripheral blood, obtained after recovery from COVID-19. Receptors were obtained from a human donor who had recovered from COVID-19.

CDR3 loop: CASSGATRVEQFF. The DNA for the CDR3 is TGTGCCAGCAGTGGGGCTACGCGAGTTGAGCAGTTCTTC. V is TRBV6-2 or TRBV6-3 and J is TRBJ2-1, with D perhaps TRBD1 (5 bases). CDR3 length: 13 residues. The germline V gene encodes CDR1 MNHEY and CDR2 SVGEGT. Deletions cut 5 bases from V and 9 bases from J, with 14 bases between.

Only a few counts were recorded for this clone. The chain carries TRBV2 and TRBJ1-2, with D hard to call. Germline values: CDR1 SNHLY, CDR2 FYNNEI. The V and J ends lost 5 bases and 6 bases respectively, with 10 bases between them. The CDR3 consists of 12 residues. CDR3 nucleotides: TGTGCCAGCAGTTTCCACGTCGATGGCTACACCTTC. Translating gives CASSFHVDGYTF.

Notes on this clone: A read error may account for a junction end that differs from germline. This sequence joins TRBV13 and TRBJ2-3; TRBD2 matches at 15 bases. This CDR3 spans 16 amino acids. Looked up from germline, CDR1 is PRHDT and CDR2 is FYEKMQ (reference sequence). CDR3 sequence (DNA): TGTGCCAGCAGCTCAGGACTAGCGGGGGGGCTAGATATGCAGTATTTT. It encodes CASSSGLAGGLDMQYF.

V and J are TRBV6-1 and TRBJ2-7; unclear D gene. The germline V gene has CDR1 MNHNS and CDR2 SASEGT. The CDR3 runs to 11 residues. The V and J ends lost 3 bases and 9 bases respectively, with 9 bases between them. The DNA of the CDR3 is TGTGCCAGCAGTGAGGAATTCAGGCAGTACTTC. As protein: CASSEEFRQYF.

The chain recombines TRBV7-6 with TRBJ1-2; 9 bases are a match to TRBD1. CDR3 length: 13 residues. CDR1 SGHVS and CDR2 FNYEAQ come from the germline V gene. Unmatched junction bases numbered 3, after V lost 2 bases and J lost 8 bases. The CDR3 protein is CASSLLGTGGYTF. In DNA form, the CDR3 reads TGTGCCAGCAGCTTATTGGGGACAGGGGGCTACACCTTC.

This sequence joins TRBV5-1 and TRBJ1-1; D gene uncertain. Trimming took 4 bases from V and 5 from J, leaving 15 bases between them. This CDR3 is built from 14 residues. Germline CDR1 is SGHRS and CDR2 is YFSETQ. The CDR3 nucleotides are TGCGCCAGCAGCCTGACCATCGGGTGGACTGAAGCTTTCTTT. It yields the protein CASSLTIGWTEAFF. The variable domain in full, with the rest retrieved from reference TRBV5-1 and TRBJ1-1, is KAGVTQTPRYLIKTRGQQVTLSCSPISGHRSVSWYQQTPGQGLQFLFEYFSETQRNKGNFPGRFSGRQFSNSRSEMNVSTLELGDSALYLCASSLTIGWTEAFFGQGTRLTVV.

The chain carries TRBV5-4 and TRBJ2-3, with 7 bases that match TRBD1. The germline CDR1 and CDR2 sequences are SGHNT and YYREEE (reference sequence). This CDR3 region has 17 residues. V lost 3 bases to trimming and J lost 2 bases; unmatched junction nucleotides: 12. The CDR3: CASSSPPGQDITDTQYF. CDR3 nucleotide sequence: TGTGCCAGCAGCTCCCCTCCCGGACAGGATATCACAGATACGCAGTATTTT.

In regard to this clone: This CDR3 is missing its conserved last phenylalanine or tryptophan, likely due to a read error. The DNA is left out, because the CDR3 cannot be placed on it with certainty; the CDR3 is given as TCRdb lists it. The V gene is TRBV6-1, the J gene TRBJ2-7; no DNA check was done on the table's D call, TRBD2. From its first to its last residue, the CDR3 has 11 amino acids. Germline V gene lookup returns CDR1 MNHNS and CDR2 SASEGT. The CDR3 sequence: CASSELLEYQI.

This clone has just one count. CDR3 nucleotide sequence: TGTGCCAGCAGCCTTGGGACAGTCGTGGACTATGGCTACACCTTC. This codes for CASSLGTVVDYGYTF. The chain uses TRBV5-4 and TRBJ1-2, with 7 bases identical to TRBD1. V lost 4 bases, J lost 3 bases, and 9 bases stayed unmatched. The germline CDR1 and CDR2 sequences are SGHNT and YYREEE (reference sequence). The CDR3 extends over 15 amino acids.

This clone was found many times. The rearrangement joins TRBV28 to TRBJ1-5; the D gene is possibly TRBD1 (5 bases). The CDR3 is made up of 14 amino acids. The V gene's germline CDR1 is MDHEN and CDR2 SYDVKM. The ends were cut back, 7 bases at V and 5 bases at J, with 15 bases in the middle. The CDR3 nucleotides read TGTGCCAGCACCCGCCGGGGGTACGATCAGCCCCAGCATTTT. It yields the protein CASTRRGYDQPQHF. Full variable domain (remainder filled in from reference TRBV28 and TRBJ1-5): DVKVTQSSRYLVKRTGEKVFLECVQDMDHENMFWYRQDPGLGLRLIYFSYDVKMKEKGDIPEGYSVSREKKERFSLILESASTNQTSMYLCASTRRGYDQPQHFGDGTRLSIL.

The V and J genes are TRBV7-2 and TRBJ1-4; D is unresolved. The CDR3 is 14 amino acids. The V gene lost 5 bases and the J gene lost 11 bases, with 18 bases spanning the gap. Germline V gene data show CDR1 as SGHTA and CDR2 as FQGNSA. CDR3 bases: TGTGCCAGCAGCAAAGACGGTTTACCCGAGAAACTGTTTTTT. Its protein product is CASSKDGLPEKLFF.

The rearrangement links TRBV28 to TRBJ2-3; 8 nucleotides line up with TRBD2. The junction had 3 bases not matched to a gene; V was cut back by 3 bases and J by 1 base. CDR3 length: 15 residues. Germline loops: CDR1 MDHEN, CDR2 SYDVKM. CDR3 in DNA: TGTGCCAGCAGTTTGGGGACTAGTCGCACAGATACGCAGTATTTT. This encodes CASSLGTSRTDTQYF. Looking up the rest from reference TRBV28 and TRBJ2-3 gives the full variable domain: DVKVTQSSRYLVKRTGEKVFLECVQDMDHENMFWYRQDPGLGLRLIYFSYDVKMKEKGDIPEGYSVSREKKERFSLILESASTNQTSMYLCASSLGTSRTDTQYFGPGTRLTVL.

The chain carries TRBV28 and TRBJ2-5, with 10 bases identical to TRBD2. CDR3 size: 14 residues. V trimming: 6 bases; J trimming: 5 bases; junction bases outside the gene matches: 6. CDR1 and CDR2 (germline): MDHEN, SYDVKM. In nucleotides, the CDR3 is TGTGCCAGCAGGACTACTAGCGGGGTTGAGACCCAGTACTTC. It encodes CASRTTSGVETQYF.

The chain combines TRBV7-2 with TRBJ2-4; 9 positions match TRBD2. Germline V gene data show CDR1 as SGHTA and CDR2 as FQGNSA. The CDR3 extends over 17 amino acids. The J segment lost 6 bases and the V segment lost 1 base, leaving 10 bases of the junction unmatched. The CDR3 sequence is CASSLEATAGGPNIQYF. The CDR3 DNA is TGTGCCAGCAGCTTAGAGGCCACAGCGGGGGGACCAAACATTCAGTACTTC.

This clone appeared a single time. CDR3 in DNA: TGTGCCAGCAGACCCGGGACTAGCGGGGGGCCAAGCTCCTACAATGAGCAGTTCTTC. It yields the protein CASRPGTSGGPSSYNEQFF. The chain carries TRBV5-4 and TRBJ2-1; 15 bases line up with TRBD2. J was trimmed by 0 bases and V by 5 bases; bases with no gene match: 9. CDR1 is SGHNT and CDR2 is YYREEE in the germline V gene (reference sequence). The CDR3 runs to 19 residues. Full variable domain (remainder filled in from reference TRBV5-4 and TRBJ2-1): ETGVTQSPTHLIKTRGQQVTLRCSSQSGHNTVSWYQQALGQGPQFIFQYYREEENGRGNFPPRFSGLQFPNYSSELNVNALELDDSALYLCASRPGTSGGPSSYNEQFFGPGTRLTVL.